The 22 T cell receptor beta chains given below trace back to one sample, sequenced in a study of shared clonotypes between healthy human individuals. Clones were read by immunoSEQ multiplex PCR, and TCRdb kept only the in-frame ones, dropping some. Of about 1 million clones in the sample, approximately 70% were seen once. Sequencing used memory CD4+ T cells sorted from blood. Subset defined: CD45RA-negative fraction. All receptors derive from a man aged 18-30 years in good health.

This clone has ten or more counts. The chain combines TRBV9 with TRBJ2-6, with TRBD1 matching 7 bases. The germline gives CDR1 SGDLS, CDR2 YYNGEE. The CDR3 runs to 15 residues. With V trimmed by 1 base and J by 2 bases, 0 bases remained unmatched. The CDR3: CASSVQGAGANVLTF. In DNA, the CDR3 is TGTGCCAGCAGCGTACAGGGGGCTGGGGCCAACGTCCTGACTTTC.

The chain has TRBV11-2 and TRBJ2-7, with TRBD1 matching over 7 bases. Germline V gives CDR1 SGHAT, CDR2 FQNNGV. Trimming at V came to 4 bases and at J to 6 bases, leaving 9 bases not matched to a gene. This CDR3 contains 14 residues. CDR3 DNA sequence: TGTGCCAGCAGCTCTTTGACAGGGCCTACCGAGCAGTACTTC. This encodes CASSSLTGPTEQYF.

This clone was counted a single time. This chain joins TRBV6-1 and TRBJ1-3, with TRBD1 matching over 7 bases. The CDR3 runs 15 residues. CDR1 and CDR2 (germline): MNHNS, SASEGT. Unmatched junction bases numbered 3, after V lost 4 bases and J lost 0 bases. CDR3 DNA sequence: TGTGCCAGCAGTGTCGGGACAGTCTCTGGAAACACCATATATTTT. It is translated as CASSVGTVSGNTIYF.

This clone turned up a few times. The chain employs TRBV11-2 and TRBJ2-2; 13 nucleotides match TRBD2. Losses at the gene ends were 10 bases for V and 6 bases for J; bases not matched to a gene: 2. The CDR3 has 13 amino acids. Germline lookup yields CDR1 SGHAT and CDR2 FQNNGV. As DNA, the CDR3 is TGTGCCACCGGACTAGCGGGAGCCGGGGAGCTGTTTTTT. The encoded protein is CATGLAGAGELFF.

The V and J genes are TRBV27 and TRBJ2-2; D perhaps matches TRBD1 (6 bases). The CDR3 contains 16 residues. Germline CDR1 and CDR2: MNHEY and SMNVEV (reference sequence). Trimming removed 3 bases at V and 0 bases at J, with 11 bases between. The CDR3 here is CASSFSGTTNTGELFF. The CDR3 DNA follows: TGTGCCAGCAGTTTTTCTGGGACAACGAACACCGGGGAGCTGTTTTTT.

This clone occurred a few times. This chain uses TRBV30 with TRBJ1-6, with TRBD1 identical over 7 bases. Germline CDR1 and CDR2: GTSNPN and SVGIG (reference sequence). V was pared by 2 bases and J by 11 bases, with 6 bases of the junction left unmatched. The CDR3 is 13 residues long. CDR3 DNA: TGTGCCTGGAGTTCCCGGACAGGCGCACCCCTCCACTTT. This gives the protein CAWSSRTGAPLHF.

The chain links TRBV7-2 to TRBJ1-4; TRBD1 might be the D (5 bases). Trimming left V 5 bases short and J 4 bases short, with 11 bases between. The CDR3 sequence is 14 residues long. CDR1 SGHTA and CDR2 FQGNSA come from the germline V gene. CDR3 loop: CASSEGVINEKLFF. DNA of the CDR3: TGTGCCAGCAGCGAAGGGGTCATTAATGAAAAACTGTTTTTT.

The chain recombines TRBV7-6 with TRBJ2-7, with 8 bases that match TRBD1. V shed 1 base and J 7 bases; nucleotides not matched to a gene: 9. Germline CDR1 and CDR2: SGHVS and FNYEAQ. The CDR3 runs 15 residues. CDR3 sequence: CASSLEGGQGEEQYF. CDR3 nucleotide sequence: TGTGCCAGCAGCTTAGAGGGTGGACAGGGTGAAGAGCAGTACTTC.

This clone was detected many times. The sample holds other DNA sequences that translate to the same CDR3. This sequence joins TRBV7-2 and TRBJ2-7; 9 positions agree with TRBD1. Germline CDR1 reads SGHTA; CDR2 reads FQGNSA. V trimming: 5 bases; J trimming: 2 bases; junction bases outside the gene matches: 4. This CDR3 has 14 amino acids. The CDR3, as DNA: TGTGCCAGCAGCCTGGACAGGGGCCCCTACGAGCAGTACTTC. Residues: CASSLDRGPYEQYF.

This chain uses TRBV6-5 with TRBJ1-1; 12 nucleotides align to TRBD1. This CDR3 has 14 amino acids. Germline lookup yields CDR1 MNHEY and CDR2 SVGAGI. The junction had 3 bases not matched to a gene; V was cut back by 6 bases and J by 4 bases. The chain's CDR3 is CASRRDRGPTEAFF. CDR3 nucleotides: TGTGCCAGCAGGCGGGACAGGGGGCCCACTGAAGCTTTCTTT.

This sequence joins TRBV18 and TRBJ1-5; 9 bases line up with TRBD1. The germline gives CDR1 KGHSH, CDR2 LQKENI. The CDR3 has 15 amino acids. V shed 3 bases and J 7 bases; nucleotides not matched to a gene: 7. The CDR3 nucleotides are TGTGCCAGCTCACCTACAGGGGGCCAAGGGCAGCCCCAGCATTTT. Protein product: CASSPTGGQGQPQHF.

This clone was seen more than once but under ten times. The J gene is TRBJ1-1, the V gene TRBV30; 7 bases match TRBD1. J lost 0 bases, V lost 5 bases, and 9 bases had no gene match. Germline-derived CDR1 and CDR2 are GTSNPN and SVGIG (reference sequence). CDR3 length: 15 residues. CDR3 loop: CAWVRGTAMNTEAFF. The CDR3 bases are TGTGCCTGGGTCCGGGGGACAGCGATGAACACTGAAGCTTTCTTT.

The chain combines TRBV5-4 with TRBJ2-5; 10 bases are shared with TRBD1. V gave up 4 bases and J gave up 5 bases; unmatched junction bases: 5. The CDR3 extends over 14 amino acids. The V gene's germline CDR1 is SGHNT and CDR2 YYREEE (reference sequence). Here the CDR3 reads CASSETGGGETQYF. CDR3 coding DNA: TGTGCCAGCAGCGAGACAGGGGGCGGGGAGACCCAGTACTTC.

For this clone: The germline gene is not matched at one end of the junction; a read error may be the cause. The chain links TRBV27 to TRBJ2-1, with D tentatively TRBD2 (7 bases). The CDR3 runs 13 residues. CDR1 MNHEY and CDR2 SMNVEV come from the germline V gene (reference sequence). CDR3 nucleotides: TGTGCCAGCAGTGCCAACGGGGGGCTAAACGGGATCTTC. As protein: CASSANGGLNGIF.

The chain employs TRBV30 and TRBJ2-6; 9 positions match TRBD1. Germline V gene data show CDR1 as GTSNPN and CDR2 as SVGIG (reference sequence). The CDR3 contains 17 residues. After removal of 3 bases from V and 1 base from J, the junction contained 7 bases not matched to a gene. The CDR3 reads CAWRIRDRVSGANVLTF. The CDR3 DNA is TGTGCCTGGAGGATCCGGGACAGGGTGTCTGGGGCCAACGTCCTGACTTTC.

CDR3 in DNA: TGTGCCAGCAGCTTGACGCGGGTACGCAATGAGCAGTTCTTC. It encodes CASSLTRVRNEQFF. The V call is TRBV5-8, the J call TRBJ2-1; the D gene is possibly TRBD2 (5 bases). Trimming removed 1 base at V and 6 bases at J, with 11 bases between. The germline V gene has CDR1 SGHTS and CDR2 YDEGEE. CDR3 size: 14 residues.

CDR3 in DNA: TGCGCCAGCAGCTTGGGGTTAGTTAAGAACACCGGGGAGCTGTTTTTT. Protein: CASSLGLVKNTGELFF. The gene calls are TRBV5-1 and TRBJ2-2; no definite D call. Germline V gene data show CDR1 as SGHRS and CDR2 as YFSETQ. The CDR3 runs to 16 residues. Trimming pared 0 bases from V and 1 base from J, leaving 10 bases between.

The V gene is TRBV28, the J gene TRBJ2-2; D unresolved. In germline, CDR1 is MDHEN, CDR2 SYDVKM. V was clipped by 5 bases and J by 6 bases, with 10 bases between them. The CDR3 sequence is 13 residues long. The CDR3 bases are TGTGCCAGCAGTCCCCAAGAGGCCGGGGAGCTGTTTTTT. Translation: CASSPQEAGELFF.

This chain uses TRBV7-8 with TRBJ2-1, with 10 bases that match TRBD2. V was clipped by 5 bases and J by 9 bases; unmatched bases: 4. The CDR3 consists of 13 residues. In germline, CDR1 is SGHVS, CDR2 FQNEAQ. The DNA for the CDR3 is TGTGCCAGCAGCACAACTAGCGGGGCTGAGCAGTTCTTC. This encodes CASSTTSGAEQFF.

The chain carries TRBV7-2 and TRBJ2-3; D might be TRBD2 (7 bases). The germline gives CDR1 SGHTA, CDR2 FQGNSA. This CDR3 contains 14 residues. Trimming removed 6 bases from V and 6 bases from J, with 16 bases in between. The CDR3 DNA sequence: TGTGCCAGCAGATTCTCGGGGGGCGGGGATACGCAGTATTTT. Its translation is CASRFSGGGDTQYF.

The chain combines TRBV5-6 with TRBJ2-7, with 7 bases lining up with TRBD1. Losses at the gene ends were 4 bases for V and 0 bases for J; bases not matched to a gene: 7. The CDR3 is 15 residues long. CDR1 is SGHDT, CDR2 YYEEEE, per germline. CDR3 residues: CASSPAGDSSYEQYF. The CDR3 region has the DNA TGTGCCAGCAGCCCTGCTGGGGACAGCTCCTACGAGCAGTACTTC.

This clone was observed a handful of times. This chain connects TRBV18 to TRBJ1-5, with D tentatively TRBD1 (5 bases). This CDR3 is built from 13 residues. V shed 6 bases and J shed 7 bases, with 13 bases lying between them. Per germline, CDR1 KGHSH and CDR2 LQKENI. The CDR3 region is CASSYDSGQPQHF. As DNA, the CDR3 is TGTGCCAGCTCTTACGACAGCGGGCAGCCCCAGCATTTT.